This TCR beta chain was documented in a study of Tregs in tolerant kidney transplant recipients. The CDR3 extends over 15 amino acids. CDR1 and CDR2 (germline): LGHNA, YSLEER. Unmatched junction bases numbered 5, after V lost 0 bases and J lost 5 bases. Recipients received nonmyeloablative bone marrow transplants from related graft donors, with transient mixed chimerism. Using immunoSEQ multiplex PCR, the repertoire was profiled, and TCRdb retains in-frame clones only, with some absent. The table records some 57,000 clones, approximately 90% of them present only once. Notes on the study in general: The small number of patients limits these findings pending further validation. Tolerant patients' donor-specific Tregs expanded beyond overall Tregs, suggesting antigen-driven growth. The most relevant donor-specific Treg TCRbeta repertoire apparently came from expansion with activated donor B cells.

Regarding this clone: Its antigen is as yet unknown.

The material was CD8+ T cells from blood (PBMCs), obtained 24 months after the transplant. The origin of this receptor is a human patient who received a combined kidney and bone marrow transplant. A subset of T cells may come from the graft donor. The chain joins TRBV4-3 to TRBJ2-7; TRBD1 agrees at 9 bases. CDR3 DNA sequence: TGCGCCAGCAGCCAAGATCGGACAGGGGTCCACGAGCAGTACTTC. It translates to CASSQDRTGVHEQYF.